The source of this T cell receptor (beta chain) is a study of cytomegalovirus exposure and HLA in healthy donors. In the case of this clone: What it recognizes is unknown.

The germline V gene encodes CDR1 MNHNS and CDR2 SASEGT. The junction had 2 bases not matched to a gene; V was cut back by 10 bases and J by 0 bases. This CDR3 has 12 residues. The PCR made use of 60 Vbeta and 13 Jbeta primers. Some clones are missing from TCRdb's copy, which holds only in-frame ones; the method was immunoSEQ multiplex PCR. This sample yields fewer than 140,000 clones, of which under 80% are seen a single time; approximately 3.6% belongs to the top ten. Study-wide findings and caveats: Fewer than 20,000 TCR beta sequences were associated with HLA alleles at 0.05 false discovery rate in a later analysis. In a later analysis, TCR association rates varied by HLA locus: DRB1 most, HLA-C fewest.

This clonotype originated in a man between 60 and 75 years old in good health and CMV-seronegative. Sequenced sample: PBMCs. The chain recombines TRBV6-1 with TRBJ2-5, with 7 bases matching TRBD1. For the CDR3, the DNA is TGTGCCACACAGGGGTACCAAGAGACCCAGTACTTC. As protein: CATQGYQETQYF.